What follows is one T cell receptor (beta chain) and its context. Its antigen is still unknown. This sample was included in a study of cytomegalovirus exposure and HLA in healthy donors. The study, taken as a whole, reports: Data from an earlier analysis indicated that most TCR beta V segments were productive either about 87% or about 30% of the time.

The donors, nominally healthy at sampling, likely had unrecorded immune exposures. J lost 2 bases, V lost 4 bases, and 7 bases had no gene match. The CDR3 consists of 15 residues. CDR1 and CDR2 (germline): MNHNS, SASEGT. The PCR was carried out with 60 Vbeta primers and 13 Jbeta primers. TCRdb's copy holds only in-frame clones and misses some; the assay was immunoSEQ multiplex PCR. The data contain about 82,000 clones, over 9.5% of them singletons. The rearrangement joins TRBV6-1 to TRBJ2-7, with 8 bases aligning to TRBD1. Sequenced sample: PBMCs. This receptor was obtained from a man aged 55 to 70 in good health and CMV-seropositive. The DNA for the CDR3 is TGTGCCAGCAGTGGAGAGGGACAGGCCCCCTACGAGCAGTACGTC. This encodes CASSGEGQAPYEQYV.